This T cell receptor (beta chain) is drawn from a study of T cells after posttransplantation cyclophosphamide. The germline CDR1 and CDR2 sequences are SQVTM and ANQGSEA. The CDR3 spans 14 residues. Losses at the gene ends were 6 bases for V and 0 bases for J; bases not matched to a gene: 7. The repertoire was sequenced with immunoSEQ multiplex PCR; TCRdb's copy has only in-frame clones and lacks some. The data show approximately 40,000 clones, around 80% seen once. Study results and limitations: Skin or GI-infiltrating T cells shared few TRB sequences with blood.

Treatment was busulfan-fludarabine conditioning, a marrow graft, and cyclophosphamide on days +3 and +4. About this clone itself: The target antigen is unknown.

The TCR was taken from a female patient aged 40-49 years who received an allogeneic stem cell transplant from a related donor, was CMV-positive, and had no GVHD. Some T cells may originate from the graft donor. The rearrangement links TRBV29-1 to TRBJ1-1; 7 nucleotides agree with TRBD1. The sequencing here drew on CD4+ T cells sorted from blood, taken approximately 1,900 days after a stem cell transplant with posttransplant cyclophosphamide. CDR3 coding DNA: TGCAGCGTGAGGGGACAGCGCATGAACACTGAAGCTTTCTTT. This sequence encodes CSVRGQRMNTEAFF.